The 19 T cell receptor beta chains below were found in one sample sequenced in a study of tumor and adjacent non-tumor tissue in lung cancer. The template was RNA from unsorted bulk tissue. A modified ARM-PCR protocol with three rounds of nested PCR amplified TCRbeta. One entry per CDR3 protein, called by TCRdb with MiXCR from the multiplex PCR reads. The table lists roughly 140,000 distinct CDR3 sequences, roughly 70% of them singletons. Sequenced input: lung tumor tissue. The receptors shown here come from a man in his 60s with small cell lung cancer.

The rearrangement joins TRBV6-6 to TRBJ2-1, with 8 bases fitting TRBD2. The germline gives CDR1 MNHNY, CDR2 SVGAGI (reference sequence). CDR3 length: 15 amino acids. V trimming: 9 bases; J trimming: 2 bases; junction bases outside the gene matches: 9. The DNA for the CDR3 is TGTGCCAGGAGGGGGGCGGGAGGCACCTACAATGAGCAGTTCTTC. Amino acid sequence: CARRGAGGTYNEQFF.

The chain links TRBV11-2 to TRBJ2-7, with D unresolved. The CDR3 is 14 residues long. Per the germline V gene, CDR1 is SGHAT and CDR2 is FQNNGV. Written as DNA, the CDR3 is TGTGACAGCATCTTAGATCCCGGTAGCAGCGAGCAGTACGTC. This translates into CDSILDPGSSEQYV.

Regarding this clonotype: One junction end does not reproduce the germline sequence, and a read error may be involved. V usage is TRBV4-1 and J usage is TRBJ2-7; D remains unclear. From germline, CDR1 is MGHRA and CDR2 YSYEKL. This CDR3 spans 14 amino acids. CDR3 bases: TGCGCTAGCATCCTGGCTGAGAGCTCCTACGAGCAGTACTTC. This encodes CASILAESSYEQYF.

With respect to this clonotype: Sequence at one end of the junction differs from germline and may be a read error. The chain carries TRBV11-3 and TRBJ2-3; D is possibly TRBD1 or TRBD2 (5 bases each). The CDR3 spans 13 residues. In germline, CDR1 is SGHNT, CDR2 YENEEA. CDR3 protein: CGSSSRGPDTQYF. CDR3 DNA: TGTGGCAGCAGTTCCCGGGGACCGGATACGCAGTATTTT.

Turning to this clonotype: A read error may account for a junction end that differs from germline. The chain employs TRBV4-1 and TRBJ2-1, with TRBD2 identical over 12 bases. This CDR3 has 15 residues. Germline CDR1 reads MGHRA; CDR2 reads YSYEKL. The CDR3 sequence is CASRVGLAGNNKQSF. CDR3 in DNA: TGCGCCAGCAGGGTTGGACTAGCGGGAAACAATAAGCAGTCCTTC.

This clonotype was detected only once. Being one base from a much bigger clone, this may be a read error. The chain has TRBV20-1 and TRBJ2-3; D unresolved. Germline V gene sequence: CDR1 DFQATT, CDR2 SNEGSKA (reference sequence). V shed 5 bases and J shed 6 bases, with 12 bases lying between them. The CDR3 totals 12 residues. CDR3 DNA: TGCAGTGCTGATGTTTTGGGGGATACGCAGTATTTT. It is translated as CSADVLGDTQYF.

About this clonotype itself: This may stem from a read error, because a much larger clone lies one nucleotide away. The chain recombines TRBV6-5 with TRBJ1-1, with 8 positions matching TRBD1. CDR1 and CDR2 (germline): MNHEY, SVGAGI. The V and J ends lost 2 bases and 13 bases, in that order; junction bases with no gene match: 9. The CDR3 loop spans 13 amino acids. CDR3 nucleotide sequence: TGTGCCAGCAGTTACGATGAGACAGGGGTTAATTTCTTT. Translated: CASSYDETGVNFF.

Concerning this clonotype: This may be a read error, as it is one base from a much larger clone. V usage is TRBV11-3 and J usage is TRBJ2-6; weak D call: TRBD2 (5 bases). The germline V gene has CDR1 SGHNT and CDR2 YENEEA. The CDR3 has 19 residues. The CDR3 DNA is TGTGCCAGCTGCTTAGATGGGTTGGACTCTCCTTCTGGGGCCAACGTCCTGACTTTC. Its protein is CASCLDGLDSPSGANVLTF.

The chain recombines TRBV5-4 with TRBJ1-2; D is unresolved. The CDR3 runs to 13 residues. V was pared by 4 bases and J by 9 bases, with 16 bases between. CDR1 SGHNT and CDR2 YYREEE come from the germline V gene (reference sequence). CDR3 DNA: TGTGCCAGCAGCCACCTAGAAGGGAGTAGCTACACCTTC. Its protein product is CASSHLEGSSYTF.

As for this clonotype: This sequence may be a read error, since a much larger clone differs from it by one base. J is TRBJ2-5 and V is TRBV6-5; 15 bases match TRBD2. Germline CDR1 is MNHEY and CDR2 is SVGAGI. The CDR3 loop spans 17 amino acids. As DNA, the CDR3 is TGTGCCAGCAATTACACAACCGGGACTAGCGGGAGGGAGACCCAGTACTTC. The encoded protein is CASNYTTGTSGRETQYF.

Comment on this clonotype: At one of its ends the junction is not consistent with the germline gene, which may arise from a read error. The chain uses TRBV6-1 and TRBJ2-5, with 7 nucleotides matching TRBD1. Germline-derived CDR1 and CDR2 are MNHNS and SASEGT. CDR3 length: 14 amino acids. The CDR3 loop reads CVSWRQGSPETQYF. The DNA for the CDR3 is TGTGTCAGCTGGCGACAGGGTTCGCCGGAGACCCAGTACTTC.

The V call is TRBV7-9, the J call TRBJ1-1, with D unclear. Trimming removed 1 base at V and 9 bases at J, with 12 bases between. Germline assignment: CDR1 SEHNR and CDR2 FQNEAQ (reference sequence). CDR3 length: 13 amino acids. The CDR3 DNA follows: TGTGCCAGCAGCTTAGTGGCTCCATCGAAAGCTTTCTTT. Translated, it gives CASSLVAPSKAFF.

Regarding this clonotype: A single base separates this from a much larger clone, so it may be a read error. The rearrangement uses TRBV29-1 and TRBJ2-7; 8 positions agree with TRBD1. Germline CDR1 is SQVTM and CDR2 is ANQGSEA. The CDR3 contains 20 residues. Losses at the gene ends were 6 bases for V and 2 bases for J; bases not matched to a gene: 27. Here the CDR3 reads CSVLKSMLTGQERPPYEQYV. The CDR3 DNA follows: TGCAGCGTCTTGAAGTCTATGCTCACGGGACAGGAGCGTCCCCCCTACGAGCAGTACGTC.

To note about this clonotype: A much larger clone lies one base from this, so it may be a read error. J is TRBJ1-5 and V is TRBV19, with D tentatively TRBD1 (5 bases). Germline CDR1 and CDR2: LNHDA and SQIVND (reference sequence). The length of the CDR3 is 15 residues. Written as DNA, the CDR3 is TGTGTCAGTAGAGGGATTTGGGGAGGGGATCAGCCCCAGCATTTT. As protein: CVSRGIWGGDQPQHF.

A note on this clonotype: A junction boundary mismatches the germline segment, possibly from a read error. The chain recombines TRBV6-1 with TRBJ2-2; 7 bases match TRBD1. Germline CDR1 is MNHNS and CDR2 is SASEGT. The CDR3 covers 17 residues. CDR3 in amino acids: CASSDWSQGVRIGELFF. In DNA form, the CDR3 reads TGTGCCAGTAGTGATTGGTCGCAGGGGGTTCGGATCGGGGAGCTGTTTTTT.

Of note for this clonotype: Likely a read error: the CDR3 ends without its conserved phenylalanine or tryptophan. The rearrangement links TRBV6-6 to TRBJ1-1, with TRBD1 as a possible D gene (6 bases). This CDR3 has 13 residues. Germline CDR1 reads MNHNY; CDR2 reads SVGAGI (reference sequence). The CDR3 loop is CTSRTESYTEAFL. Here the CDR3 DNA reads TGTACCAGCAGGACAGAGTCATACACTGAAGCTTTCCTT.

The table lists this clonotype with many counts. V usage is TRBV20-1 and J usage is TRBJ1-2; 10 bases match TRBD1. Germline CDR1 is DFQATT and CDR2 is SNEGSKA (reference sequence). Unmatched junction bases numbered 3, after V lost 6 bases and J lost 2 bases. This CDR3 contains 13 residues. The CDR3 DNA is TGCAGTGCAGGACAGGGGGAGAACTATGGCTACACCTTC. It is translated as CSAGQGENYGYTF.

This clonotype was found many times. The chain couples TRBV6-2 or TRBV6-3 to TRBJ2-5; D gene ambiguous. Germline values: CDR1 MNHEY, CDR2 SVGEGT. The ends were cut back, 4 bases at V and 0 bases at J, with 9 bases in the middle. This CDR3 is built from 14 residues. DNA for the CDR3: TGTGCCAGCAGTTTGTCGATATACCAAGAGACCCAGTACTTC. Its translation is CASSLSIYQETQYF.

There are a few counts of this clonotype. The chain joins TRBV28 to TRBJ2-7, with D possibly being TRBD2 (6 bases). This CDR3 contains 14 residues. V gave up 5 bases and J gave up 5 bases, with 16 bases separating them. Germline CDR1 is MDHEN and CDR2 is SYDVKM. The CDR3: CASSPLSEGDEQYF. In nucleotides, the CDR3 is TGTGCCAGCAGTCCTCTTTCGGAGGGCGACGAGCAGTACTTC. Combining the CDR3 with reference TRBV28 and TRBJ2-7 gives the whole variable domain DVKVTQSSRYLVKRTGEKVFLECVQDMDHENMFWYRQDPGLGLRLIYFSYDVKMKEKGDIPEGYSVSREKKERFSLILESASTNQTSMYLCASSPLSEGDEQYFGPGTRLTVT.